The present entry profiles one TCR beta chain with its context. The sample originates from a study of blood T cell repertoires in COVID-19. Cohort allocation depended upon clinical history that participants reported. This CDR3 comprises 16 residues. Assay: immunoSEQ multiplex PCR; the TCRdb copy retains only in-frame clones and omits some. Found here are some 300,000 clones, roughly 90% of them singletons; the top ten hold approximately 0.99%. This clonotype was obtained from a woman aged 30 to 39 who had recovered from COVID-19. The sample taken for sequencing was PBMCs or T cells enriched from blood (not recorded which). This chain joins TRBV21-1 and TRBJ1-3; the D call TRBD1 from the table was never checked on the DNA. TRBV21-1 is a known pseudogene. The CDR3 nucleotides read TGTGCCAGCAGCAAAGACCCAGGGGCCAATGGAAACACCATATATTTT. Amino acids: CASSKDPGANGNTIYF.